This TCR beta chain was identified during a study of OX40 agonist ivuxolimab in advanced cancers. This CDR3 has 13 amino acids. V shed 0 bases and J shed 8 bases, with 5 bases lying between them. CDR1 is MNHNS and CDR2 is SASEGT in the germline V gene. TCRdb's table, derived via immunoSEQ multiplex PCR, lists solely in-frame clones and lacks some. The sample shows over 55,000 clones, roughly nine tenths of them seen only once. The chain uses TRBV6-1 and TRBJ1-6, with D uncertain. This receptor was taken from an adult with an advanced solid tumor such as melanoma, head and neck, liver or kidney cancer. The sequences come from CD4+ or CD8+ T cells sorted from blood, collected in a trial of the OX40 agonist ivuxolimab. CDR3 nucleotides: TGTGCCAGCAGTGAAGCGGTTCATTCACCCCTCCACTTT. This gives the protein CASSEAVHSPLHF.